The clone carrying this T cell receptor (beta chain) was detected ten times or more. Its matching antigen is unknown. The data are from a study of regulatory T cells in long-lasting Graves disease. Noted time point: newly diagnosed GD, antithyroid drugs for less than 3 months. The TCR library was prepared using RNA isolated from PBMCs. Whole-study results and caveats: Lower TCR diversity characterized persistent Graves' patients relative to newly diagnosed patients.

Relying on iRepertoire HTBI primers and Arm-PCR of CDR3 regions, the team built TCR beta libraries. MiXCR, applied by TCRdb to the multiplex PCR reads, yields one record per CDR3 protein. The table shows 350,000 to 550,000 distinct CDR3 sequences, with about 17% occurring only once. Germline-derived CDR1 and CDR2 are MNHGY and SVAAGI. This CDR3 comprises 14 residues. V lost 3 bases and J lost 5, with 14 bases in between. The same sample was also used in a study of T cells in Graves' hyperthyroidism and ophthalmopathy. That paper adds: With the HTBI primer set, the TCR CDR3 went through a first round of RT-PCR.

The receptor was derived from a woman between 18 and 29 years old with Graves disease. This chain connects TRBV6-9 to TRBJ2-7, with a weak D call TRBD1 (5 bases). The specimen was peripheral blood mononuclear cells (PBMCs), collected at new diagnosis, from a patient treated with antithyroid drugs. The CDR3 DNA reads as TGTGCCAGCAGTTACTCTCAGGGAAGTAACGAGCAGTACTTC. This translates into CASSYSQGSNEQYF.